Listed below are T cell receptor beta chains from one sample, sequenced in a study of cytomegalovirus exposure and HLA in healthy donors. The table came from immunoSEQ multiplex PCR; TCRdb's copy has only in-frame clones and leaves some out. The sample consists of some 200,000 clones, more than 80% of them appearing once. The sequenced sample was PBMCs. Source of these receptors: a woman in her forties or fifties in good health and CMV-seropositive. CDR3s include the opening cysteine and the closing phenylalanine or tryptophan. The D gene is left open where the match is weak. Only some rows state a clone size, as once, few, many or a class for expanded clones.

clone_size	d_call	j_call	v_call	cdr3_nt	cdr3_aa
-	TRBD2	TRBJ2-3	TRBV10-3	TGTGCCATCAGTGACACAAAAGCGGGGAACACAGATACGCAGTATTTT	CAISDTKAGNTDTQYF
-	-	TRBJ2-5	TRBV11-2	TGTGCCAGCACCCTATCACAGGGCCAAGAGACCCAGTACTTC	CASTLSQGQETQYF
-	TRBD1	TRBJ2-7	TRBV28	TGTGCCAGCAGCCGACAGGGTCGGACCTACGAGCAGTACTTC	CASSRQGRTYEQYF
-	TRBD1	TRBJ1-3	TRBV6-6	TGTGCCAGCAGTTTAACCGGGACAGGAGGAAACACCATATATTTT	CASSLTGTGGNTIYF
-	-	TRBJ2-2	TRBV21-1	TGTGCCAGCAGCAAAGCAAAGGACAGAAACACCGGGGAGCTGTTTTTT	CASSKAKDRNTGELFF
few	-	TRBJ1-1	TRBV7-9	TGTGCCAGCAGTCCCACAGGGTTCACTGAAGCTTTCTTT	CASSPTGFTEAFF
-	TRBD1	TRBJ1-2	TRBV28	TGTGCCAGCAGCACGACAGGGGGCGGTGGCTACACCTTC	CASSTTGGGGYTF
-	-	TRBJ1-2	TRBV5-4	TGTGCCAGCAGCGGCCAGGGAACACGTGGCTACACCTTC	CASSGQGTRGYTF
-	-	TRBJ2-5	TRBV5-6	TGTGCCAGCAGCTTGGTTTTGGCTGTAGAGACCCAGTACTTC	CASSLVLAVETQYF
-	TRBD1	TRBJ1-1	TRBV5-5	TGTGCCAGCAGCCCGGGACAGGGGAATACTTTCTTT	CASSPGQGNTFF
-	TRBD2	TRBJ2-7	TRBV13	TGTGCCAGCAGCTTTGGCGGGGGGCACACCTACGAGCAGTACTTC	CASSFGGGHTYEQYF
few	TRBD1	TRBJ1-1	TRBV5-4	TGTGCCAGCAGCGTCCCCAGGGGGCCTATGAACACTGAAGCTTTCTTT	CASSVPRGPMNTEAFF
-	TRBD1	TRBJ1-2	TRBV11-2	TGTGCCAGCAGCTCCATGACAGGGGGCGTCGGCTACACCTTC	CASSSMTGGVGYTF
-	TRBD1	TRBJ1-2	TRBV7-2	TGTGCCAGCAGCTTGAGGACAGGGGATAACTATGGCTACACCTTC	CASSLRTGDNYGYTF
few	-	TRBJ1-4	TRBV5-1	TGCGCCAGCAGTCGCGCGGGGGAGAATGAAAAACTGTTTTTT	CASSRAGENEKLFF
-	-	TRBJ2-3	TRBV28	TGTGCCAGCAGGGGGGCCACAGATACGCAGTATTTT	CASRGATDTQYF
-	TRBD2	TRBJ2-3	TRBV11-2	TGTGCCAGCAGCTTAGGAGCGGGGGGGGCCATGGATACGCAGTATTTT	CASSLGAGGAMDTQYF
-	-	TRBJ2-5	TRBV27	TGTGCCAGCAGTTCCAAACCCGGGGGGGGACAGGGACGAGAGACCCAGTACTTC	CASSSKPGGGQGRETQYF
few	-	TRBJ2-7	TRBV5-6	TGTGCCAGCGGCAATTCCAGGGGAACCCACGAGCAGTACTTC	CASGNSRGTHEQYF
-	TRBD1	TRBJ1-2	TRBV2	TGTGCCAGCAGCAGGGACAGCACCTACTATGGCTACACCTTC	CASSRDSTYYGYTF
-	TRBD1	TRBJ1-3	TRBV6-5	TGTGCCAGCAGGACAGGGGAAGGAAACACCATATATTTT	CASRTGEGNTIYF
-	TRBD2	TRBJ2-7	TRBV5-4	TGTGCCAGCAGCTTCAGGCCCGGCGGGGGACTATACGAGCAGTACTTC	CASSFRPGGGLYEQYF
-	TRBD1	TRBJ2-1	TRBV6-6	TGTGCCAGCAGCGGGACAGGGGTTTACCAGTTCTTC	CASSGTGVYQFF
few	-	TRBJ2-3	TRBV19	TGTGCCAGTAGTTCCGACAGGTCCCTGCGTGTAGATACGCAGTATTTT	CASSSDRSLRVDTQYF
-	TRBD1	TRBJ1-2	TRBV5-6	TGTGCCAGCAGCTCTCCGGGACAGGCCGACTATGGCTACACCTTC	CASSSPGQADYGYTF
-	-	TRBJ2-1	TRBV15	TGTGCCACCAGCAGACAGGGCGAAGGCTCCTACAATGAGCAGTTCTTC	CATSRQGEGSYNEQFF
few	TRBD1	TRBJ2-5	TRBV5-1	TGCGCCAGCAGCCTGGGACAGGGAGGAGAGACCCAGTACTTC	CASSLGQGGETQYF
-	TRBD1	TRBJ1-5	TRBV5-1	TGCGCCAGCAGCTGGGACAGTCTCAATCAGCCCCAGCATTTT	CASSWDSLNQPQHF
-	-	TRBJ1-1	TRBV28	TGTGCCAGCAGGGGTACAGGGAACATAGAAGCTTTCTTT	CASRGTGNIEAFF
-	-	TRBJ2-2	TRBV7-6	TGTGCCAGCAGCCCAGACAGCTCGGCCGGGGAGCTGTTTTTT	CASSPDSSAGELFF
-	TRBD2	TRBJ2-7	TRBV6-6	TGTGCCAGCAGGGCCGGACTAGCGGGGGCCTACGAGCAGTACTTC	CASRAGLAGAYEQYF
-	TRBD2	TRBJ2-1	TRBV16	TGTGCCAGCAGCCAAGGGGGGGATGAGCAGTTCTTC	CASSQGGDEQFF
-	TRBD2	TRBJ2-2	TRBV7-3	TGTGCCAGCAGCTTGATGAGCGGGGGGGTTGCCGGGGAGCTGTTTTTT	CASSLMSGGVAGELFF
once	TRBD1	TRBJ2-6	TRBV5-1	TGCGCCAGCAGCATCACAGGGGTTGGGGCCAACGTCCTGACTTTC	CASSITGVGANVLTF
-	-	TRBJ1-2	TRBV7-3	TGTGCCAGCAGCTTAGGGGGGAACTATGGCTACACCTTC	CASSLGGNYGYTF
once	TRBD2	TRBJ2-5	TRBV19	TGTGCCAGTAGTCCCCTCACTAGCGGGGGGGCGGAGACCCAGTACTTC	CASSPLTSGGAETQYF
-	-	TRBJ1-2	TRBV27	TGTGCCAGCAGTTTAGACAGCCGCTATGGCTACACCTTC	CASSLDSRYGYTF
-	-	TRBJ2-1	TRBV7-9	TGTGCCAGCAGCTCAGAAACTACCCTGGCCGCTCTTAGTGAGCAGTTCTTC	CASSSETTLAALSEQFF
-	TRBD2	TRBJ2-2	TRBV7-8	TGTGCCAGCAGCTTATTTAGCGGGGGGAACACCGGGGAGCTGTTTTTT	CASSLFSGGNTGELFF
-	TRBD2	TRBJ2-7	TRBV2	TGTGCCAGCAACCGCGGGGGAGACTCCTACGAGCAGTACTTC	CASNRGGDSYEQYF
-	-	TRBJ1-2	TRBV5-6	TGTGCCAGCAGCCTTCCTTCTTCCCAGGCGACGTACTATGGCTACACCTTC	CASSLPSSQATYYGYTF
few	TRBD2	TRBJ2-1	TRBV9	TGTGCCAGCAGCGTAGGTCGCGGGGGGTCATCCTACAATGAGCAGTTCTTC	CASSVGRGGSSYNEQFF
-	TRBD1	TRBJ1-4	TRBV7-9	TGTGCCAGCAGGGGGACAGGCCATCGATGGGAAAAACTGTTTTTT	CASRGTGHRWEKLFF
few	TRBD1	TRBJ1-4	TRBV19	TGTGCCAGTAGTCTTGGGACAGGGGAAAATGAAAAACTGTTTTTT	CASSLGTGENEKLFF
-	-	TRBJ1-6	TRBV9	TGTGCCAGCAGCGCCACAGGGTTTGATTCACCCCTCCACTTT	CASSATGFDSPLHF
once	TRBD2	TRBJ2-7	TRBV7-2	TGTGCCAGCAGCCCCCTCGGGGGGGATACCTACGAGCAGTACTTC	CASSPLGGDTYEQYF
-	-	TRBJ2-5	TRBV5-8	TGTGCCAGCACACGCCGGACAGAAGAGACCCAGTACTTC	CASTRRTEETQYF
-	TRBD1	TRBJ1-1	TRBV2	TGTGCCAGCAGTGAACTCGGGACAGGGGGTGGCACTGAAGCTTTCTTT	CASSELGTGGGTEAFF
-	TRBD1	TRBJ2-3	TRBV7-9	TGTGCCAGCAGCCGTCGACTGACAGGGTCAGAAGATACGCAGTATTTT	CASSRRLTGSEDTQYF
-	-	TRBJ1-2	TRBV6-1	TGTGCCAGCAGGACAGGCAACGTCTATGGCTACACCTTC	CASRTGNVYGYTF
-	TRBD2	TRBJ2-2	TRBV7-2	TGTGCCAGCGCCAGCGGGGGGGCCGGAACCGGGGAGCTGTTTTTT	CASASGGAGTGELFF
-	TRBD2	TRBJ2-3	TRBV14	TGTGCCAGCAGCCTGGTAGCGGGGGGGCCGAGTACGCAGTATTTT	CASSLVAGGPSTQYF
few	-	TRBJ1-5	TRBV5-1	TGCGCCAGCAGCTTACGGGGGGAGCGGAATCAGCCCCAGCATTTT	CASSLRGERNQPQHF
-	TRBD1	TRBJ2-2	TRBV2	TGTGCCAGCAGCCGGGACAGGGTGACCGGGGAGCTGTTTTTT	CASSRDRVTGELFF
few	-	TRBJ1-4	TRBV4-1	TGCGCCAGCACCCCCGCCGGTGCAACTAATGAAAAACTGTTTTTT	CASTPAGATNEKLFF